Each of the 32 T cell receptor beta chains below was sequenced from the same sample in a study of blood T cells in healthy people across ages. With a J-beta primer mix and a sample-barcoded 5' primer, a second PCR ran about 6 to 11 cycles. TCRdb re-derived calls from the 5' RACE reads in MiXCR, one entry per CDR3 protein. The sample records roughly 1,800,000 distinct CDR3 sequences, about 50% being singletons. The sample was blood. The receptors were sampled from a woman in her 40s in good health.

The chain links TRBV28 to TRBJ1-5, with D maybe TRBD1 (5 bases). CDR3 length: 15 residues. Germline-derived CDR1 and CDR2 are MDHEN and SYDVKM. Deletions cut 2 bases from V and 4 bases from J, with 12 bases between. The CDR3 loop is CASSLSRDRNQPQHF. CDR3 DNA: TGTGCCAGCAGTTTAAGCAGGGATAGGAATCAGCCCCAGCATTTT.

This rearrangement joins TRBV20-1 to TRBJ1-1, with 9 nucleotides matching TRBD1. The germline CDR1 and CDR2 sequences are DFQATT and SNEGSKA (reference sequence). The CDR3 has 15 residues. V dropped 2 bases and J dropped 5; count of bases not matched to a gene: 9. The CDR3 is CSARNPRQGGTEAFF. CDR3 DNA sequence: TGCAGTGCTAGAAATCCGCGACAGGGGGGGACTGAAGCTTTCTTT.

This clonotype was observed a few times. The rearrangement uses TRBV29-1 and TRBJ1-2; possibly TRBD1 for D (5 bases). The germline V gene has CDR1 SQVTM and CDR2 ANQGSEA. The V end was cut by 5 bases, the J end by 7 bases, with 11 bases between. The CDR3 is made up of 11 amino acids. The DNA of the CDR3 is TGCAGCGTTATACAGGCCGGTGGCTACACCTTC. This gives the protein CSVIQAGGYTF.

This rearrangement joins TRBV29-1 to TRBJ1-2; possibly TRBD1 for D (5 bases). The CDR3 runs to 11 residues. CDR1 is SQVTM and CDR2 is ANQGSEA in the germline V gene. The CDR3 region has the DNA TGCATCGGACGGGGGGTGTATGGCTACACCTTC. This translates into CIGRGVYGYTF.

The rearrangement links TRBV12-3 or TRBV12-4 to TRBJ2-5; tentatively, D is TRBD1 or TRBD2 (5 bases each). The CDR3 loop spans 13 amino acids. V shed 7 bases and J shed 2 bases, with 11 bases lying between them. The DNA for the CDR3 is TGTGCCAGCACCCGGGACCTACAAGAGACCCAGTACTTC. Protein: CASTRDLQETQYF.

This clonotype has only a few counts. The gene calls are TRBV5-1 and TRBJ2-3, with D tentatively TRBD1 or TRBD2 (5 bases each). The length of the CDR3 is 15 residues. The germline V and J ends were trimmed by 0 bases and 1 base, with 9 bases remaining between them. Germline CDR1 SGHRS, CDR2 YFSETQ. The CDR3 sequence is CASSLAGTGTDTQYF. CDR3 nucleotide sequence: TGCGCCAGCAGCTTGGCCGGGACCGGCACAGATACGCAGTATTTT. The full variable domain, in which reference TRBV5-1 and TRBJ2-3 provide the parts outside the CDR3, is KAGVTQTPRYLIKTRGQQVTLSCSPISGHRSVSWYQQTPGQGLQFLFEYFSETQRNKGNFPGRFSGRQFSNSRSEMNVSTLELGDSALYLCASSLAGTGTDTQYFGPGTRLTVL.

This clonotype was seen only a few times. It may be a read error: a sequence one base away is much more abundant. The chain carries TRBV6-6 and TRBJ2-7; tentatively, D is TRBD2 (5 bases). V shed 0 bases and J shed 7 bases, with 16 bases lying between them. Germline CDR1 MNHNY, CDR2 SVGAGI (reference sequence). This CDR3 contains 15 residues. CDR3 region: CASSYSCDIPGEQYF. Written as DNA, the CDR3 is TGTGCCAGCAGTTACTCGTGTGATATCCCGGGGGAGCAGTACTTC.

Remarks on this clonotype: The junction and the germline gene differ at one end; a read error may be behind it. The rearrangement links TRBV19 to TRBJ1-5; perhaps TRBD1 as D (5 bases). Per the germline V gene, CDR1 is LNHDA and CDR2 is SQIVND (reference sequence). This CDR3 spans 14 amino acids. CDR3 residues: CAGRVGGVDQPQHF. For the CDR3, the DNA is TGTGCCGGTAGGGTTGGGGGGGTGGATCAGCCCCAGCATTTT.

This chain connects TRBV4-3 to TRBJ2-7, with D possibly being TRBD1 or TRBD2 (7 bases each). The ends were cut back, 8 bases at V and 7 bases at J, with 15 bases in the middle. The germline V gene has CDR1 LGHNA and CDR2 YSLEER. The CDR3 extends over 12 amino acids. This CDR3 is CASGRQGGEQYF. Here the CDR3 DNA reads TGCGCCAGCGGCCGACAGGGAGGGGAGCAGTACTTC.

The gene calls are TRBV25-1 and TRBJ1-2, with no clear D. The CDR3 length is 15 residues. CDR1 and CDR2 from the germline V gene are MGHDK and SYGVNS. V lost 3 bases and J 4 bases, leaving 15 bases between the germline ends. The CDR3 DNA reads TGTGCCAGCAGTGAGGTAGAACCGACTATCTATGGCTACACCTTC. Residues: CASSEVEPTIYGYTF.

The chain has TRBV20-1 and TRBJ2-2; 7 bases line up with TRBD1. Germline CDR1 DFQATT, CDR2 SNEGSKA (reference sequence). The CDR3 spans 12 residues. The CDR3: CGGQPNTGELFF. CDR3 nucleotides: TGCGGGGGACAGCCGAACACCGGGGAGCTGTTTTTT.

The chain's CDR3 is CSARTQGTGNNEQFF. The CDR3 region has the DNA TGCAGTGCTAGGACACAGGGAACGGGCAACAATGAGCAGTTCTTC. The chain uses TRBV20-1 and TRBJ2-1; possibly TRBD1 for D (6 bases). CDR1 is DFQATT and CDR2 is SNEGSKA in the germline V gene (reference sequence). V was shortened by 3 bases and J by 5 bases, with 17 bases between the two germline ends. The CDR3 runs to 15 residues.

The chain carries TRBV12-3 or TRBV12-4 and TRBJ2-7; TRBD2 matches 14 bases. Judging by the DNA end, TRBJ2-5 fits better; the J call may be wrong. CDR3 length equals 16 residues. The CDR3 nucleotides are TGTGCCAGCAGTTTTAGGACTAGCGGGGGGCGAGAGACCCAGTACTTC. It yields the protein CASSFRTSGGRETQYF.

The chain uses TRBV9 and TRBJ2-6, with D tentatively TRBD1 (5 bases). V lost 2 bases to trimming and J lost 0 bases, with 15 bases between them. Germline V gene sequence: CDR1 SGDLS, CDR2 YYNGEE. The CDR3 runs 18 residues. CDR3 in amino acids: CASSVARGQHSGANVLTF. The CDR3 nucleotides are TGTGCCAGCAGCGTTGCTAGGGGTCAACACTCTGGGGCCAACGTCCTGACTTTC.

This rearrangement joins TRBV12-3 or TRBV12-4 to TRBJ1-2, with 8 bases aligning to TRBD1. V lost 3 bases to trimming and J lost 3 bases; unmatched junction nucleotides: 12. This CDR3 is 17 amino acids long. The CDR3, as DNA: TGTGCCAGCAGTTTCGGCCTGGACAGGGCGGGAGACTATGGCTACACCTTC. This gives the protein CASSFGLDRAGDYGYTF.

This clonotype was seen only a few times. The V call is TRBV28, the J call TRBJ1-5; tentative D call: TRBD1 (6 bases). Germline V lookup: CDR1 MDHEN, CDR2 SYDVKM. Trimming pared 6 bases from V and 6 bases from J, leaving 18 bases between. The CDR3 length is 15 residues. In nucleotides, the CDR3 is TGTGCCAGCAGCAGGACAGCCAGAGCTTCTCAGCCCCAGCATTTT. This codes for CASSRTARASQPQHF.

This clonotype was seen a handful of times. The gene calls are TRBV7-8 and TRBJ2-7; D is uncertain. Between the trimmed V and J ends, which lost 5 bases and 0 bases, there was a span of 11 bases. The germline CDR1 and CDR2 sequences are SGHVS and FQNEAQ. The CDR3 extends over 14 amino acids. The CDR3 nucleotides read TGTGCCAGCAGCCAGACACCCAGCTCCTACGAGCAGTACTTC. Protein product: CASSQTPSSYEQYF.

This clonotype was seen ten or more times. The CDR3 sequence is CASSRDEQETQYF. The DNA of the CDR3 is TGTGCCAGCAGTCGGGACGAACAAGAGACCCAGTACTTC. V and J are TRBV6-2 or TRBV6-3 and TRBJ2-5; D may match TRBD1 or TRBD2 (5 bases each). V dropped 5 bases and J dropped 2 bases, with 9 bases sitting between them. From germline, CDR1 is MNHEY and CDR2 SVGEGT. This CDR3 contains 13 residues.

The rearrangement uses TRBV28 and TRBJ2-2, with 8 bases lining up with TRBD1. V gave up 4 bases and J gave up 6 bases; unmatched junction bases: 10. The V gene's germline CDR1 is MDHEN and CDR2 SYDVKM. This CDR3 spans 16 amino acids. The CDR3 nucleotides read TGTGCCAGCAGTTCTGCAGGGGGCGCCAGACCCGGGGAGCTGTTTTTT. This sequence encodes CASSSAGGARPGELFF.

This clonotype appeared a few times. One end of the junction varies from germline; a read error may be responsible. This chain links TRBV4-1 with TRBJ2-6; 10 bases are shared with TRBD1. The CDR3 has 19 amino acids. Per the germline V gene, CDR1 is MGHRA and CDR2 is YSYEKL. DNA for the CDR3: TGCGCCAGCAGCGAAGACCCGGGACAGGGGATCTATGGGGCCAACGTCCTGACTTTC. It encodes CASSEDPGQGIYGANVLTF.

This clonotype was found many times. The rearrangement uses TRBV12-3 or TRBV12-4 and TRBJ1-2; D not certain. The CDR3 covers 14 residues. V dropped 1 base and J dropped 0 bases, with 6 bases sitting between them. The CDR3 loop is CASSLGTPNYGYTF. The CDR3 DNA is TGTGCCAGCAGTTTAGGGACCCCTAACTATGGCTACACCTTC.

This sequence joins TRBV20-1 and TRBJ2-3; no clear D. In germline, CDR1 is DFQATT, CDR2 SNEGSKA (reference sequence). The CDR3 is made up of 11 amino acids. The CDR3 nucleotides are TGCACGCTTCCTAGTACAGATACGCAGTATTTT. As protein: CTLPSTDTQYF.

The V call is TRBV12-3 or TRBV12-4, the J call TRBJ2-1; D may correspond to TRBD1 or TRBD2 (5 bases each). The CDR3 covers 16 residues. V shed 2 bases and J shed 6 bases, with 17 bases lying between them. CDR3 bases: TGTGCCAGCAGTTTAAGGAGGTCAGGGAGAAGCAATGAGCAGTTCTTC. Amino acids: CASSLRRSGRSNEQFF.

The chain is built from TRBV7-2 and TRBJ2-2, with TRBD2 matching 8 bases. The CDR3 length is 15 residues. Germline V gives CDR1 SGHTA, CDR2 FQGNSA. J lost 4 bases, V lost 6 bases, and 7 bases had no gene match. Here the CDR3 reads CASSQIAGTTGELFF. The CDR3 DNA reads TGTGCCAGCAGTCAGATAGCGGGGACCACCGGGGAGCTGTTTTTT.

V usage is TRBV7-2 and J usage is TRBJ1-1; tentative D call: TRBD1 (5 bases). This CDR3 comprises 14 residues. V lost 3 bases to trimming and J lost 5 bases, with 13 bases between them. The germline V gene has CDR1 SGHTA and CDR2 FQGNSA. The CDR3 DNA sequence: TGTGCCAGCAGCTTCCCCGGGGGTGGGACTGAAGCTTTCTTT. Amino acid sequence: CASSFPGGGTEAFF.

The sample holds a few counts of this clonotype. One end of the junction varies from germline; a read error may be responsible. The gene calls are TRBV7-2 and TRBJ2-7; 7 nucleotides agree with TRBD1. Germline lookup yields CDR1 SGHTA and CDR2 FQGNSA. The CDR3 spans 16 residues. In nucleotides, the CDR3 is TGTGCTAGCAGCTCCATCGGATTGACAGGGACCCACGAGCAGTACTTC. Amino acid sequence: CASSSIGLTGTHEQYF. Based on the CDR3 plus reference TRBV7-2 and TRBJ2-7, the full variable domain is GAGVSQSPSNKVTEKGKDVELRCDPISGHTALYWYRQSLGQGLEFLIYFQGNSAPDKSGLPSDRFSAERTGGSVSTLTIQRTQQEDSAVYLCASSSIGLTGTHEQYFGPGTRLTVT.

This clonotype was counted only a few times. This chain joins TRBV28 and TRBJ2-6; D not resolved. The CDR3 sequence is 15 residues long. In germline, CDR1 is MDHEN, CDR2 SYDVKM. V was trimmed by 7 bases and J by 0 bases, leaving 10 bases between them. The CDR3 sequence: CASIKGTSGANVLTF. The CDR3 coding sequence is TGTGCCAGCATCAAGGGTACCTCTGGGGCCAACGTCCTGACTTTC.

There are a few counts of this clonotype. The CDR3, as DNA: TGTGCCAGCAGACCCAATGCTAACGCTGGGGAGACCCAGTACTTC. As protein: CASRPNANAGETQYF. This rearrangement joins TRBV6-6 to TRBJ2-7; no clear D. Judging by the DNA end, TRBJ2-5 fits better; the J call may be wrong. This CDR3 has 15 amino acids. Germline V lookup: CDR1 MNHNY, CDR2 SVGAGI (reference sequence).

This chain links TRBV15 with TRBJ2-5; D ambiguous. The V gene lost 0 bases and the J gene lost 7 bases, with 6 bases spanning the gap. The CDR3 loop spans 12 amino acids. Germline CDR1 LNHNV, CDR2 YYDKDF (reference sequence). The CDR3 region has the DNA TGTGCCACCAGCAGAGATTTCGTGACCCAGTACTTC. As protein: CATSRDFVTQYF.

Worth noting for this clonotype: With a much larger clone just one base away, this may be a read error. The rearrangement uses TRBV12-3 or TRBV12-4 and TRBJ2-7, with D perhaps TRBD2 (5 bases). The CDR3 sequence is 15 residues long. CDR3 DNA: TGTACCAGCAGTTTAAGGACGGGAAACTCCTACGAGCAGTACTTC. Encoded protein: CTSSLRTGNSYEQYF.

About this clonotype: One end of the junction fails to match germline, which may point to a read error. The genes are TRBV15 and TRBJ2-3; TRBD2 aligns across 7 bases. The CDR3 length is 17 residues. CDR1 is LNHNV, CDR2 YYDKDF, per germline (reference sequence). The CDR3 DNA is TGTGCCACCAGCGGAGATCTCTCCGGGGGGTACACAGATACGCAGTATTTT. It yields the protein CATSGDLSGGYTDTQYF.

This clonotype was found once. The chain couples TRBV2 to TRBJ1-3; D unresolved. The V gene's germline CDR1 is SNHLY and CDR2 FYNNEI. V was cut by 8 bases and J by 2 bases, with 10 bases left in between. The length of the CDR3 is 13 residues. CDR3 sequence: CASSADAGNTIYF. CDR3 DNA: TGTGCCAGCTCCGCAGACGCTGGAAACACCATATATTTT.